This TCR beta chain is from a study of T cells in Graves' hyperthyroidism and ophthalmopathy. Points from the study as a whole: Blood also carried most thyroid clonotypes expanded above 0.001. A median roughly 6.6 months before onset, the model predicted ophthalmopathy.

It was RNA transcripts that yielded the amplified TCR beta CDR3 regions. Carried out on the TCR CDR3, a first-round RT-PCR used the HTBI primer set. TCRdb re-called the multiplex PCR reads through MiXCR, storing one row per CDR3 protein. There are about 250,000 distinct CDR3 sequences in the sample; roughly 22% occur only once, and around 32% lies in the top ten. This clonotype showed up many times. Its antigen is not known. Uncontrolled infection, other autoimmune disease, pregnancy or lactation excluded patients. Out of less than 12 ml of fresh peripheral blood came the PBMCs. With 0 bases removed from V and 0 bases from J, the gap between germline ends came to 10 bases. Germline V gene data show CDR1 as SGHRS and CDR2 as YFSETQ. The CDR3 loop spans 16 amino acids.

The clonotype was recovered from a woman in her thirties or forties with Graves' ophthalmopathy. Source material: blood. This rearrangement joins TRBV5-1 to TRBJ1-3; D unresolved. CDR3 sequence: CASSLAPMSSGNTIYF. In nucleotides, the CDR3 is TGCGCCAGCAGCTTGGCGCCGATGAGCTCTGGAAACACCATATATTTT.